This T cell receptor beta chain stems from a study of cytomegalovirus exposure and HLA in healthy donors. Use of 60 Vbeta and 13 Jbeta primers characterized the PCR. Using immunoSEQ multiplex PCR, the repertoire was profiled, and TCRdb retains in-frame clones only, with some absent. The sample lists some 67,000 clones; roughly 73% were seen once. V dropped 0 bases and J dropped 5 bases, with 14 bases sitting between them. Germline CDR1 SGHRS, CDR2 YFSETQ. The CDR3 is made up of 15 amino acids. With regard to this clone: The antigen is unknown.

Whole-study findings and limits: It was reported that the classifier diagnosed cytomegalovirus status with high specificity and sensitivity in both the original and validation cohorts. Associated with cytomegalovirus, according to the listing, were some 180 TCR beta chains.

The specimen was PBMCs. The clonotype comes from a man aged 40-55 years in good health and CMV-seronegative. The chain recombines TRBV5-1 with TRBJ2-5, with D perhaps matching TRBD1 (6 bases). CDR3 sequence reads: CASSLAQGSSETQYF. DNA of the CDR3: TGCGCCAGCAGCTTGGCTCAGGGGTCAAGTGAGACCCAGTACTTC. Full variable domain (rest looked up from reference TRBV5-1 and TRBJ2-5): KAGVTQTPRYLIKTRGQQVTLSCSPISGHRSVSWYQQTPGQGLQFLFEYFSETQRNKGNFPGRFSGRQFSNSRSEMNVSTLELGDSALYLCASSLAQGSSETQYFGPGTRLLVL.